Detailed here is one T cell receptor (beta chain). The data originate from a study of control samples from healthy donors and cancer patients. The CDR3 has 14 residues. The junction had 2 bases not matched to a gene; V was cut back by 5 bases and J by 4 bases. Germline V gene data show CDR1 as KGHSH and CDR2 as LQKENI. Here immunoSEQ multiplex PCR was the method, and the copy in TCRdb shows in-frame clones only, minus some. This table holds tens of thousands of clones, around 84% found once. This receptor was obtained from a man between 65 and 85 years old with lung cancer. The chain combines TRBV18 with TRBJ1-6; TRBD1 aligns across 7 bases. The sample consisted of PBMCs. CDR3 DNA sequence: TGTGCCAGCTCAGAGACAGGGTATAATTCACCCCTCCACTTT. Its protein is CASSETGYNSPLHF.